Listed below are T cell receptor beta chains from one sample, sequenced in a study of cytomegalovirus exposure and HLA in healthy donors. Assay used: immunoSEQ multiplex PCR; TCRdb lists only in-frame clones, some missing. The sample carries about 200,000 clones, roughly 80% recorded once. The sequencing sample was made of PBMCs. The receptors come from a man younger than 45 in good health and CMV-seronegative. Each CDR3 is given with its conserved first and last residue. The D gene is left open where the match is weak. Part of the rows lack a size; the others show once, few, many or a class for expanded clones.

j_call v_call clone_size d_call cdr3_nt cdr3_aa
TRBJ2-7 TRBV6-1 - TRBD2 TGTGCCAGCAGTCATATTGCGGGGGGGCGCGAGCAGTACTTC CASSHIAGGREQYF
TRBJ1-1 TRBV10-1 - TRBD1 TGCGCCAGAAGGGACAGGGAAGGGAACACTGAAGCTTTCTTT CARRDREGNTEAFF
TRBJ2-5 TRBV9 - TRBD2 TGTGCCAGCACCCCCAGCGGGGGCTCCCAGGAGACCCAGTACTTC CASTPSGGSQETQYF
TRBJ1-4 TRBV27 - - TGTGCCAGCAGCTCTGTAGCAACTAATGAAAAACTGTTTTTT CASSSVATNEKLFF
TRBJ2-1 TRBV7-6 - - TGTGCCAGCAGCTTGGGGACTTACAATGAGCAGTTCTTC CASSLGTYNEQFF
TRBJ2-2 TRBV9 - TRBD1 TGTGCCAGCAGCGTAGAAGGGGGCGGTACCGGGGAGCTGTTTTTT CASSVEGGGTGELFF
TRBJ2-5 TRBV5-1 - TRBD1 TGCGCCAGCAGTCCCGGGACAGGGACGGAGCGGGAGACCCAGTACTTC CASSPGTGTERETQYF
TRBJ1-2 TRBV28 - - TGTGCCAGCACCCCCCCCAGCAGGGAATATGGCTACACCTTC CASTPPSREYGYTF
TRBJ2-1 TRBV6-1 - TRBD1 TGTGCCATTTCAAGCCCGGGACAGAGTTATGATGAGCAGTTCTTC CAISSPGQSYDEQFF
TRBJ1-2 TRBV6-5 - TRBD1 TGTGCCAGCACTTCCCCCCTGGGGGGACAGCTTGGCTACACCTTC CASTSPLGGQLGYTF
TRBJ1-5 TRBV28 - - TGTGCCAGCATCCCAGGACGGGGACAGCCCCAGCATTTT CASIPGRGQPQHF
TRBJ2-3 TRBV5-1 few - TGCGCCAGCAGCCGGGATTTCACAGATACGCAGTATTTT CASSRDFTDTQYF
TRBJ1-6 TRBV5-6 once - TGTGCCAGCAGCTTGGTAGGGGTACCACCCCTCCACTTT CASSLVGVPPLHF
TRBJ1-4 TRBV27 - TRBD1 TGTGCCAGCAGCAGGGGTTCCGGGACAGGGGAGGAAAAACTGTTTTTT CASSRGSGTGEEKLFF
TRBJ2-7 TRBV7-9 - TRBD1 TGTGCCAGCAGCCCGGGACAGGGCGCCGAGCAGTACTTC CASSPGQGAEQYF
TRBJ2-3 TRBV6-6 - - TGTGCCAGCAGTTACCCGGGAGATACGCAGTATTTT CASSYPGDTQYF
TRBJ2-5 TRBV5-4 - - TGTGCCAGCAGCATCGGACAGCAAGAGACCCAGTACTTC CASSIGQQETQYF
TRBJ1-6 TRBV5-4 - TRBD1 TGTGCCAGCAGCTTGGCCAGGGACAGGGCTAGTTATAGGCGATCACCCCTCCACTTT CASSLARDRASYRRSPLHF
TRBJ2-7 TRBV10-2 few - TGCGCCAGCAGCGTGGACAGTTCCTACGAGCAGTACTTC CASSVDSSYEQYF
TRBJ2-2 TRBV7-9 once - TGTGCCAGCAGCTTACAGGTTACGAACACCGGGGAGCTGTTTTTT CASSLQVTNTGELFF
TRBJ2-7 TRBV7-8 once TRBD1 TGTGCCAGCAGCTTAGGGGGTCGACAGGGGGCTTCGTCCTACGAGCAGTACTTC CASSLGGRQGASSYEQYF
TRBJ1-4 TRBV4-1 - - TGCGCCAGCAGCACCCCAGGGGCGTCGGGTGAAAAACTGTTTTTT CASSTPGASGEKLFF
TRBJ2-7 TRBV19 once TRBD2 TGTGCCAGTAGTATATACGGGGGGGAGGTCGACGAGCAGTACTTC CASSIYGGEVDEQYF
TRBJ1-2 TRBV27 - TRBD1 TGTGCCAGCAGGATACAGGGGGGGCATAACTATGGCTACACCTTC CASRIQGGHNYGYTF
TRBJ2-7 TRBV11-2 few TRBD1 TGTGCCAGCAGCTTAGCGTGGGACAGGTCCTACGAGCAGTACTTC CASSLAWDRSYEQYF
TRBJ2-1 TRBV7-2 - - TGTGCCAGCAGCGACCGCTCTGGACAGAACTACAATGAGCAGTTCTTC CASSDRSGQNYNEQFF
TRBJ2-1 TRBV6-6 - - TGTGCCAGCAGAAAAGAGGGTGAGCAGTTCTTC CASRKEGEQFF
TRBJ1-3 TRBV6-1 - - TGTGCCAGCGCCCCATCTAACTCTGGAAACACCATATATTTT CASAPSNSGNTIYF
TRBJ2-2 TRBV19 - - TGTGCCAGTGAGGACACCGGGGAGCTGTTTTTT CASEDTGELFF
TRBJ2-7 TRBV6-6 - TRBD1 TGTGCCAGCAGTTACTCGCGGACAGGGTTGACCTACGAGCAGTACTTC CASSYSRTGLTYEQYF
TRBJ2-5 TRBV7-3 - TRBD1 TGTGCCAGCAGCGCAACAGGGGGGACAGGGGAGACCCAGTACTTC CASSATGGTGETQYF
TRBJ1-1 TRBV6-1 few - TGTGCCAGCGGACACAATGGTCCCACTGAAGCTTTCTTT CASGHNGPTEAFF
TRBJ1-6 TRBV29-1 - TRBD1 TGCAGCGTGCGACAGGGGCTAAATTCACCCCTCCACTTT CSVRQGLNSPLHF
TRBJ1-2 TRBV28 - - TGTGCCAGCAGTTTAGAGGCTTTTTACTATGGCTACACCTTC CASSLEAFYYGYTF
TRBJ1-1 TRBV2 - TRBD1 TGTGCCAGCAGTCGACAGGGCTACACTGAAGCTTTCTTT CASSRQGYTEAFF
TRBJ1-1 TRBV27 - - TGTGCCAGCAGCAGCGTCCCTTTAGCCAACCCGAACACTGAAGCTTTCTTT CASSSVPLANPNTEAFF
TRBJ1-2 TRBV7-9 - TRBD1 TGTTCCAGCAGCCTCGGACAGGTCGGCCGTACCTTC CSSSLGQVGRTF
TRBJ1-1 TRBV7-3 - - TGTGCCAGCAGCCTAAGAGGGCCGGAGGGGAACACTGAAGCTTTCTTT CASSLRGPEGNTEAFF
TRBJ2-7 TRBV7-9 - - TGTTCCAGCAGCTTCAGGGACGAGCAGTACTTC CSSSFRDEQYF
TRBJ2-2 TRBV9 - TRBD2 TGTGCCAGCAGCGAGGGGACTACGAACACCGGGGAGCTGTTTTTT CASSEGTTNTGELFF
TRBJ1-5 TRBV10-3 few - TGTGCCACCCGAGATAGCAGCAATCAGCCCCAGCATTTT CATRDSSNQPQHF
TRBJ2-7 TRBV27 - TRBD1 TGTGCCAGCAGTGTCTTCGGGACAGTTACCTACGAGCAGTACTTC CASSVFGTVTYEQYF
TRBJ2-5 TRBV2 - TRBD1 TGTGCCAGCAGAAGATGGGACAGACAAGAGACCCAGTACTTC CASRRWDRQETQYF
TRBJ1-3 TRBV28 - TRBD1 TGTGCCAGCAGTCTATCAGACAGGGAGTATTTT CASSLSDREYF
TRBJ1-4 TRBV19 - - TGTGCCAGTAGGGAACGGGGGAATGAAAAACTGTTTTTT CASRERGNEKLFF
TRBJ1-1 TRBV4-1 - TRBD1 TGCGCCAGCAGCCACCCGACAGGGGTAAACACTGAAGCTTTCTTT CASSHPTGVNTEAFF
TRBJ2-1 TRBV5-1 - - TGCGCCAGCAGCTCGAAACAGAATGAGCAGTTCTTC CASSSKQNEQFF
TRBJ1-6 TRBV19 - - TGTGCCAGTAGTATAGGCCAGGGAAGGAGTAATTCACCCCTCCACTTT CASSIGQGRSNSPLHF
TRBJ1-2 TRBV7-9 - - TGTGCCAGCAGCCCACAGGGAAACTATGGCTACACCTTC CASSPQGNYGYTF
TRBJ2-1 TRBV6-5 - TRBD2 TGTGCCAGCAGAGGGACTAGCGGATTTGAGCAGTTCTTC CASRGTSGFEQFF
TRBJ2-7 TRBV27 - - TGTGCCAGCAGTGGGGCGGGGTACGAGCAGTACTTC CASSGAGYEQYF
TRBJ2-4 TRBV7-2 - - TGTGCCAGCAGCTTAGGGGGGGTCAAAAACATTCAGTACTTC CASSLGGVKNIQYF
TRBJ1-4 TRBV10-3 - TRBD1 TGTGCCATCAGCGGACAGGGCATTGCAACTAATGAAAAACTGTTTTTT CAISGQGIATNEKLFF
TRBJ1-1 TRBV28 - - TGTGCCAGCAGTTTAATCCGCCAGGGGAGGGCCACTGAAGCTTTCTTT CASSLIRQGRATEAFF
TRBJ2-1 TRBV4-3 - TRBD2 TGCGCCAGCAGCCAACGCCGGGGGGGCGTTGAGCAGTTCTTC CASSQRRGGVEQFF
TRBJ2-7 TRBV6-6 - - TGTGCCAGCAGTTACGGGTCTATGCGGGGTAACGAGCAGTACTTC CASSYGSMRGNEQYF
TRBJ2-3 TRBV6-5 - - TGTGCCAGCAGTTACTCAACAGCCACAGATACGCAGTATTTT CASSYSTATDTQYF
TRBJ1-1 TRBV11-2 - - TGTGCCAGCAGCTTACCCCAGGGGCCAACTGAAGCTTTCTTT CASSLPQGPTEAFF
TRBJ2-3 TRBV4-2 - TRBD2 TGTGCCAGCAGCCCCAGGACTAGCGGGAGCACAGATACGCAGTATTTT CASSPRTSGSTDTQYF